These 7 T cell receptor beta chains were all obtained from the same sample, sequenced in a study of monozygotic twins with inflammatory bowel disease. Each CDR3 protein gets one entry in TCRdb, which reprocessed the 5' RACE reads and gives no DNA. The sample data list approximately 330,000 distinct CDR3 sequences. The sample comprised blood. Receptor source: a human donor with ulcerative colitis or Crohn's disease, or a healthy co-twin of an affected twin (not recorded which).

The chain is built from TRBV28 and TRBJ1-2; no DNA is available, so the TRBD1 call from TCRdb remains unchecked. The CDR3 is 13 amino acids. The germline V gene encodes CDR1 MDHEN and CDR2 SYDVKM. The CDR3 sequence is CASSTGGSLGYTF.

The CDR3 spells CSAKRTSGSTGGELFF. This chain connects TRBV20-1 to TRBJ2-2; TCRdb names TRBD2, which stays unverified in the absence of DNA. CDR1 is DFQATT and CDR2 is SNEGSKA in the germline V gene (reference sequence). CDR3 size: 16 residues.

The gene calls are TRBV5-1 and TRBJ1-5; with no DNA, the TCRdb D assignment of TRBD1 cannot be verified. Germline CDR1 reads SGHRS; CDR2 reads YFSETQ. The CDR3 has 15 residues. CDR3 loop: CASSVGTGGNQPQHF.

The J gene is TRBJ2-7, the V gene TRBV7-9; the D call of TRBD1 rests on TCRdb alone, since no DNA is present to check it. CDR1 and CDR2 (germline): SEHNR, FQNEAQ (reference sequence). This CDR3 spans 15 amino acids. CDR3 protein: CASIGTGKSSYEQYF.

The genes are TRBV9 and TRBJ2-2; TCRdb picks TRBD2, but there is no DNA to check that call. Germline lookup yields CDR1 SGDLS and CDR2 YYNGEE. The CDR3 loop spans 17 amino acids. CDR3 protein: CASSTRGLGVWTGELFF.

The rearrangement links TRBV7-9 to TRBJ2-1; there is no DNA to check the TCRdb D call of TRBD1. Per germline, CDR1 SEHNR and CDR2 FQNEAQ (reference sequence). The CDR3 has 17 residues. The CDR3 loop is CASSLDMLTWGRNEQFF.

The genes are TRBV28 and TRBJ1-4; the D call from TCRdb, TRBD1, cannot be confirmed without DNA. There are 12 residues in the CDR3. CDR1 is MDHEN and CDR2 is SYDVKM in the germline V gene. CDR3 amino acids: CASSGGNEKLFF.